The clone carrying this T cell receptor (beta chain) was picked up a small number of times. Participant-given clinical history determined each cohort assignment. The germline CDR1 and CDR2 sequences are LNHDA and SQIVND (reference sequence). Trimming took 3 bases from V and 0 from J, leaving 15 bases between them. The CDR3 extends over 16 amino acids. The data were obtained in a study of blood T cell repertoires in COVID-19. Measured with immunoSEQ multiplex PCR; TCRdb has only the in-frame clones, and not every one. Of 350,000 or so clones detected, about 90% appear once; the ten largest clones hold 0.95% to 1.1%.

The chain joins TRBV19 to TRBJ2-7, with D possibly being TRBD2 (6 bases). Sequenced input: PBMCs or T cells enriched from blood (not recorded which). The sequence came from a woman aged 25-40 years who had been exposed to COVID-19. The CDR3 loop is CASSITGFGSSYEQYF. DNA of the CDR3: TGTGCCAGTAGTATCACGGGGTTCGGGAGCTCCTACGAGCAGTACTTC.